This T cell receptor (beta chain) was documented in a study of technical replicates of blood from a handful of donors. The germline CDR1 and CDR2 sequences are ENHRY and SYGVKD. There are 12 residues in the CDR3. About this clone: Its ends do not fully match the called genes, so a read error is possible.

Assay used: immunoSEQ multiplex PCR; TCRdb lists only in-frame clones, some missing. This repertoire shows roughly 85,000 clones, over 85% found once; its top ten account for 0.2% to 0.3%. This rearrangement joins TRBV10-3 to TRBJ2-7; D is perhaps TRBD2 (6 bases). The clonotype was recovered from a human donor in good health. Sequencing was performed on T cells isolated from PBMCs. Here the CDR3 reads CAISDWGREQYF. CDR3 coding DNA: TGTGCCATCAGTGATTGGGGTCGGGAGCAGTACTTT.